Listed below are T cell receptor beta chains from one sample, sequenced in a study of technical replicates of blood from a few donors. Profiling relied on immunoSEQ multiplex PCR, and the TCRdb table lists in-frame clones only, not all of them. The table lists about 80,000 clones, 65% to 90% of them singletons. The sequenced sample consisted of PBMCs. The receptors were sampled from a human donor in good health. Some clones in this sample may be carry-over from other donors' samples. The CDR3 runs from the conserved cysteine through the conserved F or W. Each record gives: CDR3 protein, CDR3 DNA, D gene, J gene, V gene, clone size. D genes are given only for firm matches. Clone size is given for some rows only: seen once, a few or many times, or a class if the clone is expanded.

CDR3 protein: CAWSGTGDHEQYF
CDR3 DNA: TGTGCCTGGAGTGGGACAGGGGACCACGAGCAGTACTTC
D gene: TRBD1
J gene: TRBJ2-7
V gene: TRBV30
clone size: NA

CDR3 protein: CASSGGQGSGEQYF
CDR3 DNA: TGTGCCAGCAGCGGAGGACAGGGGAGTGGCGAGCAGTACTTC
D gene: TRBD1
J gene: TRBJ2-7
V gene: TRBV9
clone size: NA

CDR3 protein: CASSVGKGLRTDTQYF
CDR3 DNA: TGTGCCAGCAGCGTAGGGAAGGGACTTCGCACAGATACGCAGTATTTT
D gene: NA
J gene: TRBJ2-3
V gene: TRBV9
clone size: NA

CDR3 protein: CASSLAPGLAGGWQYF
CDR3 DNA: TGTGCCAGCAGCTTAGCCCCGGGACTAGCGGGAGGATGGCAGTACTTC
D gene: TRBD2
J gene: TRBJ2-7
V gene: TRBV7-9
clone size: NA

CDR3 protein: CASSYSGPGANYGYTF
CDR3 DNA: TGTGCCAGCAGTTACTCTGGGCCAGGGGCCAACTATGGCTACACCTTC
D gene: NA
J gene: TRBJ1-2
V gene: TRBV6-6
clone size: NA

CDR3 protein: CAITESGVGGYTF
CDR3 DNA: TGTGCCATCACTGAATCGGGGGTTGGTGGCTACACCTTC
D gene: NA
J gene: TRBJ1-2
V gene: TRBV10-3
clone size: NA

CDR3 protein: CASSLTTDKVTEAFF
CDR3 DNA: TGCGCCAGCAGCTTAACGACAGATAAGGTAACTGAAGCTTTCTTT
D gene: NA
J gene: TRBJ1-1
V gene: TRBV5-1
clone size: NA

CDR3 protein: CASKWDTQETQYF
CDR3 DNA: TGCGCCAGCAAATGGGACACCCAAGAGACCCAGTACTTC
D gene: NA
J gene: TRBJ2-5
V gene: TRBV5-1
clone size: NA

CDR3 protein: CASSPTWEEKLFF
CDR3 DNA: TGTGCCAGCTCACCAACGTGGGAGGAAAAACTGTTTTTT
D gene: NA
J gene: TRBJ1-4
V gene: TRBV18
clone size: once

CDR3 protein: CASRSAGGQETQYF
CDR3 DNA: TGTGCCAGTAGATCAGCGGGGGGGCAAGAGACCCAGTACTTC
D gene: TRBD2
J gene: TRBJ2-5
V gene: TRBV25-1
clone size: once

CDR3 protein: CASSSHTSRTGDYEQYF
CDR3 DNA: TGTGCCAGCAGCTCCCACACGTCAAGGACAGGCGACTACGAGCAGTACTTC
D gene: TRBD1
J gene: TRBJ2-7
V gene: TRBV7-4
clone size: NA

CDR3 protein: CAPMGDRGAGELFF
CDR3 DNA: TGTGCCCCAATGGGGGACAGGGGAGCCGGGGAGCTGTTTTTT
D gene: NA
J gene: TRBJ2-2
V gene: TRBV21-1
clone size: NA

CDR3 protein: CASSSTAGLYNEQFF
CDR3 DNA: TGTGCCAGCAGCTCAACGGCGGGACTGTACAATGAGCAGTTCTTC
D gene: NA
J gene: TRBJ2-1
V gene: TRBV7-2
clone size: NA

CDR3 protein: CATKRTGGFGDTGELFF
CDR3 DNA: TGCGCCACTAAACGGACAGGGGGCTTTGGGGACACCGGGGAGCTGTTTTTT
D gene: TRBD1
J gene: TRBJ2-2
V gene: TRBV4-3
clone size: NA

CDR3 protein: CASSYSTGNYGYTF
CDR3 DNA: TGTGCCAGCTCATACTCGACAGGGAACTATGGCTACACCTTC
D gene: TRBD1
J gene: TRBJ1-2
V gene: TRBV18
clone size: NA

CDR3 protein: CSVQADTQYF
CDR3 DNA: TGCAGTGTCCAAGCGGATACGCAGTATTTT
D gene: NA
J gene: TRBJ2-3
V gene: TRBV20-1
clone size: NA

CDR3 protein: CASSSNPTQTENYGYTF
CDR3 DNA: TGCGCCAGCAGTTCCAATCCAACTCAAACTGAGAACTATGGCTACACCTTC
D gene: NA
J gene: TRBJ1-2
V gene: TRBV10-1
clone size: NA

CDR3 protein: CASSQTGNNNQPQHF
CDR3 DNA: TGTGCCAGTAGCCAGACAGGGAACAACAATCAGCCCCAGCATTTT
D gene: TRBD1
J gene: TRBJ1-5
V gene: TRBV19
clone size: NA

CDR3 protein: CASFRDRDNEQYF
CDR3 DNA: TGTGCCAGCTTTCGGGACAGGGACAACGAGCAGTACTTC
D gene: TRBD1
J gene: TRBJ2-7
V gene: TRBV2
clone size: NA

CDR3 protein: CASRRQSYQPQHF
CDR3 DNA: TGTGCCAGTAGGAGACAGTCCTATCAGCCCCAGCATTTT
D gene: NA
J gene: TRBJ1-5
V gene: TRBV19
clone size: NA

CDR3 protein: CASSQEGFGGGGRTEAFF
CDR3 DNA: TGTGCCAGCAGCCAAGAGGGATTTGGGGGGGGAGGAAGAACTGAAGCTTTCTTT
D gene: NA
J gene: TRBJ1-1
V gene: TRBV4-2
clone size: NA

CDR3 protein: CASSLFTGSHEQYF
CDR3 DNA: TGTGCCAGCAGCTTGTTCACAGGGAGCCACGAGCAGTACTTC
D gene: NA
J gene: TRBJ2-7
V gene: TRBV7-6
clone size: NA

CDR3 protein: CASRGAGDTQYF
CDR3 DNA: TGTGCCAGCAGAGGAGCCGGGGATACGCAGTATTTT
D gene: NA
J gene: TRBJ2-3
V gene: TRBV7-3
clone size: NA

CDR3 protein: CASTPGLAWGNEQFF
CDR3 DNA: TGTGCCAGCACCCCGGGACTAGCGTGGGGCAATGAGCAGTTCTTC
D gene: TRBD2
J gene: TRBJ2-1
V gene: TRBV2
clone size: NA

CDR3 protein: CASSPTSIGSYEQYF
CDR3 DNA: TGTGCCAGCAGCCCGACTAGCATCGGCTCCTACGAGCAGTACTTC
D gene: TRBD2
J gene: TRBJ2-7
V gene: TRBV4-2
clone size: NA

CDR3 protein: CAWRSGGSRSEQFF
CDR3 DNA: TGTGCCTGGAGGTCCGGCGGGAGTCGGAGTGAGCAGTTCTTC
D gene: TRBD2
J gene: TRBJ2-1
V gene: TRBV30
clone size: NA

CDR3 protein: CASSLDRWSSGNTIYF
CDR3 DNA: TGTGCCAGCAGCTTAGACAGGTGGAGCTCTGGAAACACCATATATTTT
D gene: NA
J gene: TRBJ1-3
V gene: TRBV7-6
clone size: NA

CDR3 protein: CASSWGLGDTDTQYF
CDR3 DNA: TGTGCCAGCAGCTGGGGACTAGGGGACACAGATACGCAGTATTTT
D gene: TRBD2
J gene: TRBJ2-3
V gene: TRBV5-4
clone size: NA

CDR3 protein: CASRISGTGSGGYTF
CDR3 DNA: TGTGCCAGCAGAATATCCGGGACAGGGTCAGGAGGCTACACCTTC
D gene: TRBD1
J gene: TRBJ1-2
V gene: TRBV2
clone size: NA

CDR3 protein: CASSLGQGTGELFF
CDR3 DNA: TGCGCCAGCAGCTTGGGACAGGGAACCGGGGAGCTGTTTTTT
D gene: TRBD1
J gene: TRBJ2-2
V gene: TRBV5-1
clone size: NA

CDR3 protein: CASSEAPGLNNEQFF
CDR3 DNA: TGTGCCAGCAGTGAAGCGCCTGGACTCAACAATGAGCAGTTCTTC
D gene: NA
J gene: TRBJ2-1
V gene: TRBV6-1
clone size: once

CDR3 protein: CASSVVTSESSTDTQYF
CDR3 DNA: TGTGCCAGCAGCGTAGTCACTAGCGAGTCTAGCACAGATACGCAGTATTTT
D gene: TRBD2
J gene: TRBJ2-3
V gene: TRBV9
clone size: NA

CDR3 protein: CASRQGSYEQYF
CDR3 DNA: TGTGCCAGCCGCCAGGGGTCCTACGAGCAGTACTTC
D gene: NA
J gene: TRBJ2-7
V gene: TRBV7-9
clone size: few

CDR3 protein: CASSKEGRGNPNEQFF
CDR3 DNA: TGTGCCAGCAGCAAAGAGGGCAGGGGGAACCCCAATGAGCAGTTCTTC
D gene: NA
J gene: TRBJ2-1
V gene: TRBV21-1
clone size: NA

CDR3 protein: CSGLSDYNIEQYF
CDR3 DNA: TGCAGTGGTCTATCGGACTACAATATCGAGCAGTACTTC
D gene: NA
J gene: TRBJ2-7
V gene: TRBV29-1
clone size: NA

CDR3 protein: CASSVDDSLGGYTF
CDR3 DNA: TGTGCCAGCAGCGTAGACGACAGCCTTGGGGGCTACACCTTC
D gene: NA
J gene: TRBJ1-2
V gene: TRBV9
clone size: NA

CDR3 protein: CASSLAPTSGRAAYEQYF
CDR3 DNA: TGTGCCAGCAGCTTAGCACCGACTAGCGGGAGGGCCGCCTACGAGCAGTACTTC
D gene: TRBD2
J gene: TRBJ2-7
V gene: TRBV7-6
clone size: NA

CDR3 protein: CASSSLARNEQFF
CDR3 DNA: TGTGCCAGCTCTTCCCTAGCGAGGAATGAGCAGTTCTTC
D gene: NA
J gene: TRBJ2-1
V gene: TRBV7-9
clone size: NA

CDR3 protein: CASRSGGYSNQPQHF
CDR3 DNA: TGTGCCAGCAGATCAGGGGGCTATAGCAATCAGCCCCAGCATTTT
D gene: TRBD1
J gene: TRBJ1-5
V gene: TRBV6-6
clone size: once

CDR3 protein: CASSMLGGMQETQYF
CDR3 DNA: TGTGCCAGTAGTATGTTGGGGGGAATGCAAGAGACCCAGTACTTC
D gene: NA
J gene: TRBJ2-5
V gene: TRBV19
clone size: once

CDR3 protein: CASSGQQGANYGYTF
CDR3 DNA: TGCGCCAGCAGCGGCCAACAGGGAGCCAACTATGGCTACACCTTC
D gene: NA
J gene: TRBJ1-2
V gene: TRBV5-1
clone size: NA

CDR3 protein: CASTPTGAPPLHF
CDR3 DNA: TGTGCCAGCACTCCGACAGGGGCGCCACCCCTCCACTTT
D gene: TRBD1
J gene: TRBJ1-6
V gene: TRBV2
clone size: NA

CDR3 protein: CASNLRRVNTGGELFF
CDR3 DNA: TGTGCCAGCAACCTCCGCCGGGTCAACACGGGCGGGGAGCTGTTTTTT
D gene: NA
J gene: TRBJ2-2
V gene: TRBV11-3
clone size: NA